Each of the 27 T cell receptor beta chains below was sequenced from the same sample in a study of blood T cell repertoires in COVID-19. Data came from immunoSEQ multiplex PCR; TCRdb stores just in-frame clones and leaves some out. Of 250,000 or so clones detected, less than 90% appear once; the ten largest clones hold 5.5% to 8%. Source material: peripheral blood. These receptors were taken from a man in his 60s with acute or convalescent COVID-19.

This clone occurred once. The chain combines TRBV7-2 with TRBJ2-2; a possible D gene is TRBD2 (6 bases). Germline CDR1 and CDR2: SGHTA and FQGNSA. The CDR3 is made up of 16 amino acids. Deletions cut 1 base from V and 7 bases from J, with 16 bases between. This chain's CDR3 is CASSLVGIAEDGELFF. In nucleotides, the CDR3 is TGTGCCAGCAGCTTAGTGGGGATAGCGGAAGACGGGGAGCTGTTTTTT.

This chain uses TRBV5-1 with TRBJ2-7; perhaps TRBD2 as D (6 bases). The V and J ends lost 3 bases and 0 bases respectively, with 16 bases between them. There are 16 residues in the CDR3. The germline CDR1 and CDR2 sequences are SGHRS and YFSETQ. The CDR3 here is CASSSSRGVSSYEQYF. The CDR3 coding sequence is TGCGCCAGCAGCTCCTCCCGCGGGGTGAGCTCCTACGAGCAGTACTTC.

The chain is built from TRBV6-5 and TRBJ1-2; 7 nucleotides line up with TRBD1. The V and J ends lost 9 bases and 2 bases, in that order; junction bases with no gene match: 6. The CDR3 sequence is 13 residues long. Germline V gives CDR1 MNHEY, CDR2 SVGAGI. The CDR3 sequence is CASYRGQNYGYTF. In DNA form, the CDR3 reads TGTGCCAGTTACAGGGGACAAAACTATGGCTACACCTTC.

This chain joins TRBV30 and TRBJ2-7; possible D gene TRBD1, 6 bases. Looked up from germline, CDR1 is GTSNPN and CDR2 is SVGIG (reference sequence). V dropped 2 bases and J dropped 2 bases, with 16 bases sitting between them. The CDR3 sequence is 15 residues long. The CDR3 protein is CAWSPPGTPTYEQYF. For the CDR3, the DNA is TGTGCCTGGAGTCCCCCGGGGACACCCACCTACGAGCAGTACTTC.

This chain uses TRBV19 with TRBJ2-1; TRBD2 aligns across 10 bases. Unmatched junction bases numbered 5, after V lost 1 base and J lost 8 bases. The germline V gene has CDR1 LNHDA and CDR2 SQIVND (reference sequence). The CDR3 has 15 residues. The CDR3 region is CASSIGSGRVHEQFF. In DNA, the CDR3 is TGTGCCAGTAGTATAGGAAGCGGGAGGGTCCATGAGCAGTTCTTC.

The V and J genes are TRBV28 and TRBJ1-2; D not certain. The germline CDR1 and CDR2 sequences are MDHEN and SYDVKM. The CDR3 runs 11 residues. The V gene lost 2 bases and the J gene lost 8 bases, with 6 bases spanning the gap. The CDR3 nucleotides read TGTGCCAGCAGTTTACTCGGGGGCTACACCTTC. Protein product: CASSLLGGYTF.

CDR3 sequence (DNA): TGTGCCAGCAGCTTAGCGACAGGGGGGAATAATTCACCCCTCCACTTT. Protein product: CASSLATGGNNSPLHF. The chain joins TRBV7-2 to TRBJ1-6; 9 bases are shared with TRBD1. Germline CDR1 is SGHTA and CDR2 is FQGNSA. The CDR3 is made up of 16 amino acids. V trimming: 0 bases; J trimming: 5 bases; junction bases outside the gene matches: 2.

The chain combines TRBV4-3 with TRBJ2-7, with D possibly matching TRBD1 (6 bases). Germline-derived CDR1 and CDR2 are LGHNA and YSLEER. There are 14 residues in the CDR3. With 1 base removed from V and 5 bases from J, the gap between germline ends came to 12 bases. The CDR3 region is CASSQGGGQNEQYF. The CDR3 region has the DNA TGCGCCAGCAGCCAAGGAGGAGGACAGAACGAGCAGTACTTC.

V and J are TRBV5-6 and TRBJ2-7, with TRBD2 matching over 7 bases. Germline-derived CDR1 and CDR2 are SGHDT and YYEEEE. V dropped 0 bases and J dropped 1; count of bases not matched to a gene: 4. This CDR3 has 15 amino acids. CDR3 sequence: CASSLGLADSYEQYF. The CDR3 nucleotides are TGTGCCAGCAGCTTGGGGCTAGCGGATTCCTACGAGCAGTACTTC.

V gene TRBV7-9 combines with J gene TRBJ1-4, with 7 bases identical to TRBD1. Germline CDR1 reads SEHNR; CDR2 reads FQNEAQ (reference sequence). Unmatched junction bases numbered 7, after V lost 5 bases and J lost 7 bases. The CDR3 has 14 amino acids. CDR3 DNA sequence: TGTGCCAGCAGCAACAGGGGAGGTGGTGAAAAACTGTTTTTT. Translated, it gives CASSNRGGGEKLFF.

The V and J genes are TRBV20-1 and TRBJ2-1; possibly TRBD1 for D (5 bases). Germline V lookup: CDR1 DFQATT, CDR2 SNEGSKA (reference sequence). V was shortened by 6 bases and J by 10 bases, with 13 bases between the two germline ends. The CDR3 has 11 amino acids. The CDR3 DNA is TGCAGTGCAGACAGAAGCACCGAGCAGTTCTTC. Protein: CSADRSTEQFF.

The chain recombines TRBV4-2 with TRBJ2-1; a possible D gene is TRBD2 (5 bases). The CDR3 runs to 13 residues. Germline V gives CDR1 LGHNA, CDR2 YNFKEQ. The ends were cut back, 0 bases at V and 10 bases at J, with 10 bases in the middle. The CDR3 region is CASSQDRTAEQFF. Written as DNA, the CDR3 is TGTGCCAGCAGCCAAGATCGGACTGCGGAGCAGTTCTTC.

This chain joins TRBV7-2 and TRBJ1-2; the D gene is possibly TRBD1 (5 bases). This CDR3 is 14 amino acids long. The V end was cut by 3 bases, the J end by 8 bases, with 16 bases between. CDR1 and CDR2 (germline): SGHTA, FQGNSA. The CDR3 DNA follows: TGTGCCAGCAGCTTTAATACAGGTTACGGCGGCTACACCTTC. This codes for CASSFNTGYGGYTF.

A single count supports this clone. The chain combines TRBV10-3 with TRBJ1-3, with D maybe TRBD1 (6 bases). From germline, CDR1 is ENHRY and CDR2 SYGVKD. Trimming pared 10 bases from V and 0 bases from J, leaving 13 bases between. This CDR3 has 14 residues. In DNA, the CDR3 is TGTGCCACCGCGGACAGCAGCTCTGGAAACACCATATATTTT. Translation: CATADSSSGNTIYF.

This chain connects TRBV27 to TRBJ2-7; 8 bases align to TRBD1. V was pared by 6 bases and J by 3 bases, with 7 bases of the junction left unmatched. The CDR3 totals 14 residues. The germline V gene encodes CDR1 MNHEY and CDR2 SMNVEV (reference sequence). CDR3 nucleotides: TGTGCCAGCAGGCGGACCGGGACAGGCTACGAGCAGTACTTC. Translated: CASRRTGTGYEQYF.

This chain joins TRBV11-3 and TRBJ2-6; a weak D match, TRBD1 (6 bases). CDR1 is SGHNT and CDR2 is YENEEA in the germline V gene. V lost 0 bases and J 0 bases, leaving 15 bases between the germline ends. This CDR3 is built from 19 residues. The CDR3 sequence: CASSLDAQGPFSGANVLTF. The CDR3 bases are TGTGCCAGCAGCTTAGATGCACAGGGTCCCTTCTCTGGGGCCAACGTCCTGACTTTC.

The chain couples TRBV21-1 to TRBJ2-3; the table gives TRBD2 as D, unverified against the DNA. TRBV21-1 is an annotated pseudogene. This CDR3 is built from 16 residues. CDR3 sequence reads: CASTIGRGSSADTQYF. CDR3 DNA: TGTGCCAGCACTATAGGGCGCGGGAGTAGTGCAGATACGCAGTATTTT.

The V call is TRBV7-8, the J call TRBJ2-1; 8 bases are shared with TRBD1. After removal of 5 bases from V and 9 bases from J, the junction contained 9 bases not matched to a gene. Germline V gene lookup returns CDR1 SGHVS and CDR2 FQNEAQ. The CDR3 contains 14 residues. CDR3: CASSRDRKGAEQFF. CDR3 DNA: TGTGCCAGCAGCCGGGACAGGAAAGGCGCTGAGCAGTTCTTC.

DNA for the CDR3: TGTGCCAGCCGAACTAGCGGGAGAACCCCAGATACGCAGTATTTT. It yields the protein CASRTSGRTPDTQYF. The chain couples TRBV7-2 to TRBJ2-3; 11 bases match TRBD2. Germline V lookup: CDR1 SGHTA, CDR2 FQGNSA. The V gene end was trimmed by 8 bases and the J gene end by 4 bases; junction bases not matched to a gene: 8. The CDR3 loop spans 15 amino acids.

The chain joins TRBV5-1 to TRBJ2-7; a weak D match, TRBD2 (5 bases). The CDR3 length is 14 residues. V was cut by 1 base and J by 2 bases, with 10 bases left in between. Germline V gene sequence: CDR1 SGHRS, CDR2 YFSETQ. The DNA of the CDR3 is TGCGCCAGCAGCTTGAGTGGGAGTGCCTACGAGCAGTACTTC. Encoded protein: CASSLSGSAYEQYF.

With regard to this clone: The sample has other DNA sequences that encode this CDR3 too. This sequence joins TRBV24-1 and TRBJ2-3; TRBD1 matches 9 bases. The CDR3 contains 15 residues. V was clipped by 5 bases and J by 1 base; unmatched bases: 3. Germline CDR1 KGHDR, CDR2 SFDVKD. CDR3 nucleotide sequence: TGTGCCACCAGTGCCCGGGACAGGGGCACAGATACGCAGTATTTT. Its translation is CATSARDRGTDTQYF.

This clone was recorded only once. The rearrangement links TRBV7-9 to TRBJ1-2; a weak D match, TRBD1 (5 bases). Germline values: CDR1 SEHNR, CDR2 FQNEAQ (reference sequence). This CDR3 spans 14 amino acids. Trimming took 5 bases from V and 2 from J, leaving 12 bases between them. CDR3 sequence (DNA): TGTGCCAGCAGCCCCGGGGGACTCAACTATGGCTACACCTTC. Encoded protein: CASSPGGLNYGYTF.

This CDR3 is CASSVSGNQPQHF. The CDR3 nucleotides read TGTGCCAGCAGTGTAAGCGGCAATCAGCCCCAGCATTTT. The V and J genes are TRBV6-4 and TRBJ1-5; D is uncertain. V dropped 4 bases and J dropped 2 bases, with 6 bases sitting between them. The CDR3 sequence is 13 residues long. Germline-derived CDR1 and CDR2 are MRHNA and SNTAGT.

V and J are TRBV5-4 and TRBJ1-5; TRBD1 matches at 9 bases. Germline CDR1 and CDR2: SGHNT and YYREEE (reference sequence). This CDR3 region has 15 residues. Unmatched junction bases numbered 1, after V lost 2 bases and J lost 1 base. The CDR3 reads CASSLGTGSNQPQHF. The DNA of the CDR3 is TGTGCCAGCAGCTTAGGGACAGGGAGCAATCAGCCCCAGCATTTT.

Comments on this clone: Other DNA sequences within the sample encode an identical CDR3. This chain uses TRBV9 with TRBJ2-2; D gene uncertain. Trimming removed 4 bases at V and 0 bases at J, with 7 bases between. The germline CDR1 and CDR2 sequences are SGDLS and YYNGEE. This CDR3 comprises 14 residues. In DNA, the CDR3 is TGTGCCAGCAGCCCCCGCGCGAACACCGGGGAGCTGTTTTTT. Translating gives CASSPRANTGELFF.

This chain uses TRBV28 with TRBJ1-4; D is unclear. The V end was cut by 7 bases, the J end by 11 bases, with 17 bases between. The CDR3 is 13 residues long. From germline, CDR1 is MDHEN and CDR2 SYDVKM. CDR3: CASTSRGGGKLFF. As DNA, the CDR3 is TGTGCCAGCACCTCGCGCGGAGGTGGGAAACTGTTTTTT.

The gene calls are TRBV2 and TRBJ2-3; the match to TRBD2 covers 12 bases. Germline trimming cut 5 bases from V and 5 bases from J; bases unmatched to any gene: 2. Per the germline V gene, CDR1 is SNHLY and CDR2 is FYNNEI. This CDR3 region has 14 residues. CDR3 sequence (DNA): TGTGCCAGCAGTTTACTAGCGGGAGGAGATACGCAGTATTTT. This codes for CASSLLAGGDTQYF.